This T cell receptor (beta chain) was sequenced for a study of shared clonotypes between healthy human individuals. Produced via immunoSEQ multiplex PCR; TCRdb's table is partial and in-frame only. The table has roughly 2,500,000 clones, 93% seen once. The ends lost 5 bases at V and 6 bases at J; junction bases unmatched: 13. From germline, CDR1 is SQVTM and CDR2 ANQGSEA. This CDR3 has 15 amino acids. The sequenced material came from naive CD4+ T cells from PBMCs. The subset: CD45RA+ positively selected. This chain links TRBV29-1 with TRBJ2-3; 8 bases are shared with TRBD2. The clonotype was recovered from a man between 18 and 29 years old in good health. Some clones in this sample may be carry-over from other donors' samples. CDR3 sequence: CSVHRLAISRDTQYF. Here the CDR3 DNA reads TGCAGCGTTCACAGACTAGCGATCTCTAGGGATACGCAGTATTTT.